This passage covers 6 T cell receptor beta chains from one sample sequenced in a study of T cells in Graves' hyperthyroidism and ophthalmopathy. Researchers amplified the TCR beta CDR3 regions from RNA transcripts. HTBI primers were the set used in a first-round RT-PCR of the TCR CDR3. MiXCR was run by TCRdb on the multiplex PCR reads, yielding one entry per CDR3 protein. The table lists around 420,000 distinct CDR3 sequences, approximately 15% of them singletons. Sequences were obtained from blood. Source of these receptors: a woman under 30 with Graves' hyperthyroidism.

Ten or more counts support this clonotype. This rearrangement joins TRBV20-1 to TRBJ2-1; 7 nucleotides match TRBD2. Germline trimming cut 5 bases from V and 1 base from J; bases unmatched to any gene: 8. The germline gives CDR1 DFQATT, CDR2 SNEGSKA (reference sequence). The CDR3 sequence is 15 residues long. CDR3 sequence reads: CSAFSSGSSYNEQFF. The CDR3 nucleotides read TGCAGTGCTTTCTCTAGCGGCAGTTCCTACAATGAGCAGTTCTTC.

The sample holds a few counts of this clonotype. CDR3 in amino acids: CASSQDSWGNYGYTF. In nucleotides, the CDR3 is TGTGCCAGCAGCCAAGACTCGTGGGGGAACTATGGCTACACCTTC. The chain carries TRBV14 and TRBJ1-2, with a possible D match to TRBD1 (5 bases). The CDR3 contains 15 residues. Trimming pared 0 bases from V and 2 bases from J, leaving 10 bases between. Germline CDR1 SGHDN, CDR2 FVKESK.

The V call is TRBV3-1, the J call TRBJ1-1; D possibly corresponds to TRBD1 (6 bases). This CDR3 has 13 residues. Germline CDR1 LGHDT, CDR2 YNNKEL (reference sequence). V shed 8 bases and J shed 1 base, with 11 bases lying between them. CDR3 region: CASLPTGNTEAFF. The CDR3 DNA sequence: TGTGCCAGCCTCCCGACAGGGAACACTGAAGCTTTCTTT.

The CDR3 reads CASSPSWTSGRRAYEQYF. CDR3 nucleotides: TGTGCCAGCAGCCCATCGTGGACTAGCGGGAGGAGGGCCTACGAGCAGTACTTC. The rearrangement joins TRBV28 to TRBJ2-7; 14 positions match TRBD2. The CDR3 sequence is 18 residues long. The germline V gene has CDR1 MDHEN and CDR2 SYDVKM. The trim removed 6 bases at V and 2 bases at J, leaving 12 bases unmatched.

This clonotype was counted many times. The chain couples TRBV2 to TRBJ2-1, with TRBD2 identical over 7 bases. V gave up 5 bases and J gave up 7 bases; unmatched junction bases: 5. CDR1 and CDR2 (germline): SNHLY, FYNNEI. This CDR3 is built from 13 residues. The CDR3 here is CASSYPSGNEQFF. In DNA, the CDR3 is TGTGCCAGCAGTTACCCTAGCGGAAATGAGCAGTTCTTC. Full variable domain (rest looked up from reference TRBV2 and TRBJ2-1): EPEVTQTPSHQVTQMGQEVILRCVPISNHLYFYWYRQILGQKVEFLVSFYNNEISEKSEIFDDQFSVERPDGSNFTLKIRSTKLEDSAMYFCASSYPSGNEQFFGPGTRLTVL.

This clonotype showed up many times. CDR3: CASSLWGGRDDEQFF. Written as DNA, the CDR3 is TGTGCCAGCAGTTTGTGGGGAGGCCGGGACGATGAGCAGTTCTTC. This chain links TRBV12-3 or TRBV12-4 with TRBJ2-1, with D perhaps TRBD2 (6 bases). This CDR3 region has 15 residues. V was cut by 3 bases and J by 8 bases, with 17 bases left in between.